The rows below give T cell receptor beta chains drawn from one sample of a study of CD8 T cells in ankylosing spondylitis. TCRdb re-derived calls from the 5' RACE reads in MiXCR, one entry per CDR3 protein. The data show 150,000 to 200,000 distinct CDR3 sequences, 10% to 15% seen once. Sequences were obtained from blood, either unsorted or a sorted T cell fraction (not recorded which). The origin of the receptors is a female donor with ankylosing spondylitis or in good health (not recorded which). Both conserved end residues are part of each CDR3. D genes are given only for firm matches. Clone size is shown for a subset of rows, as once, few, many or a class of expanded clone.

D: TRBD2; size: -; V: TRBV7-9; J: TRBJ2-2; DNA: TGTGCCAGCAGCTTGGGGACTAGCGGCAAAACGGGGGAGCTGTTTTTT; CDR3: CASSLGTSGKTGELFF
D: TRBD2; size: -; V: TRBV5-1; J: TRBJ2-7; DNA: TGCGCCAGCAGCTCTAAGGGACTAGCGGGCGGAGGATTCTCCGAGCAGTACTTC; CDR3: CASSSKGLAGGGFSEQYF
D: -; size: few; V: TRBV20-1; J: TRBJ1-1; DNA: TGCGCCACTACCGGACTGATGAACACTGAAGCTTTCTTT; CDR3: CATTGLMNTEAFF
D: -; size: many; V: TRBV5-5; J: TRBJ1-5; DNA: TGTGCCAGCAGCTTCACACAGGGAAATCAGCCCCAGCATTTT; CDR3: CASSFTQGNQPQHF
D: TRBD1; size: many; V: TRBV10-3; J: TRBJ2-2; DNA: TGTGCCATCAGCCCAAGGACAGGGCGCGACACCGGGGAGCTGTTTTTT; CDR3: CAISPRTGRDTGELFF
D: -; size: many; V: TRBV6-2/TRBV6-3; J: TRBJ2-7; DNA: TGTGCCAGCACCAATGCCGCCTCCTACGAGCAGTACTTC; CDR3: CASTNAASYEQYF
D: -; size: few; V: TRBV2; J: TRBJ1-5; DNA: TGTGCCAGCACCTACGGGACGACTCATCAGCCCCAGCATTTT; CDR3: CASTYGTTHQPQHF
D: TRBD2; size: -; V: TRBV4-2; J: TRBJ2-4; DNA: TGTGCCAGCAGCCAAGCGGCGGGAGGGAACGTTCAGTACTTC; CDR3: CASSQAAGGNVQYF
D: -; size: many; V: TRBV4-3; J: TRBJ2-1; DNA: TGCGCCAGCAGCCAATTCCGGGGGGCTAGTGATGAGCAGTTCTTC; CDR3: CASSQFRGASDEQFF
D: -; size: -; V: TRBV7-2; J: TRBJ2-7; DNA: TGTGCCAGCAGCTTAGGGGGTTCTTACTCCTACGAGCAGTACTTC; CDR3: CASSLGGSYSYEQYF
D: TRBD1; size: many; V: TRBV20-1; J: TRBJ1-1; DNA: TGCAGTGCTAGAGACCGGGACAGGGTACGGATGAACACTGAAGCTTTCTTT; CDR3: CSARDRDRVRMNTEAFF
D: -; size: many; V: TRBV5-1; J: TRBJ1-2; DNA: TGCGCCAGCAAGGAGGCTGGGACCTACTATGGCTACACCTTC; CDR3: CASKEAGTYYGYTF
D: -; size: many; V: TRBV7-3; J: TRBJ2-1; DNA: TGTGCCAGCAGCTTCGTGGGGCATGAGCAGTTCTTC; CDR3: CASSFVGHEQFF
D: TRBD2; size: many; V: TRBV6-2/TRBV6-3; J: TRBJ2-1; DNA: TGTGCCAGCAGTTATAGAGGGGGGACTAGCGGGAGCAATGAGCAGTTCTTC; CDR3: CASSYRGGTSGSNEQFF
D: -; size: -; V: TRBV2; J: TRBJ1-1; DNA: TGTGCCAGCAGTGACCGCAGGGCTGAAGCTTTCTTT; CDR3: CASSDRRAEAFF
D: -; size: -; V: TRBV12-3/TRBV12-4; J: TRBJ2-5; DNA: TGTGCCAGCAGTTTTCCCCAACTAGGGGAAGAGACCCAGTACTTC; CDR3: CASSFPQLGEETQYF
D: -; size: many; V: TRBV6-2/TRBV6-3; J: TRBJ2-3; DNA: TGTGCCAGCAGTCCCCGGGGTGTTCTATTGGGCACAGATACGCAGTATTTT; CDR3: CASSPRGVLLGTDTQYF
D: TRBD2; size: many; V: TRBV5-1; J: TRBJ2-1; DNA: TGCGCCAGCAGCTTGGCCCTCCTGGGCGGGAGAGGGGAGCAGTTCTTC; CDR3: CASSLALLGGRGEQFF
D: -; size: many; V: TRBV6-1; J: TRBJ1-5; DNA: TGTGCCAGCAGTGACTGGACAAGGATTAGCAATCAGCCCCAGCATTTT; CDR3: CASSDWTRISNQPQHF
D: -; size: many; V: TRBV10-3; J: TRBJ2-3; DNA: TGTGCCATCAGTGAGCCCGGGGCCCCAGTCAAAGATACGCAGTATTTT; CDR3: CAISEPGAPVKDTQYF
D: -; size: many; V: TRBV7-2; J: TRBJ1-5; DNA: TGTGCCAGCACCCGGGACATCGGAAGCAATCAGCCCCAGCATTTT; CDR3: CASTRDIGSNQPQHF
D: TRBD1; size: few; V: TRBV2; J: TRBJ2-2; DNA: TGTGCCAGCAGGGGTGGGACAGCCGGGGAGCTGTTTTTT; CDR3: CASRGGTAGELFF
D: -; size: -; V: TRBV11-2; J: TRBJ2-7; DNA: TGTGCCAGCAGCTTAACTGGACAGTCCCGAGAGACAAGCTACGAGCAGTACTTC; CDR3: CASSLTGQSRETSYEQYF
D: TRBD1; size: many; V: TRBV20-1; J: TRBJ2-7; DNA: TGCAGTGCTACCGGGACAGTTAGGTACGAGCAGTACTTC; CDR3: CSATGTVRYEQYF
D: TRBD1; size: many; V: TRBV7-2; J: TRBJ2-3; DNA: TGTGCCAGCAGCTTAGACAGGGGTTGGCGTGATACGCAGTATTTT; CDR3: CASSLDRGWRDTQYF
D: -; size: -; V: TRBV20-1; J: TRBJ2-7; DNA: TGCAGTGCTAGAGATTCCAGGGGGGAGGACGAGCAGTACTTC; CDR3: CSARDSRGEDEQYF
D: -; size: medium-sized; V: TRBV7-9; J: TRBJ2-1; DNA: TGTGCCAGCAGCTTGGGGTGGCGGCAGTTCTTC; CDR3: CASSLGWRQFF
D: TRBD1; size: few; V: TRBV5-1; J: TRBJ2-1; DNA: TGCGCCAGCAGCCTCCTGGGGGGGACAGGGATATATGAGCAGTTCTTC; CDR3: CASSLLGGTGIYEQFF
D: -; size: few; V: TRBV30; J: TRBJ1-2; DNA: TGTGCCTGGAGTGCCCCAACAGGCTACACCTTC; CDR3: CAWSAPTGYTF
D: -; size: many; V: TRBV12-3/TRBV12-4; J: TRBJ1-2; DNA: TGTGCCAGCAGCTTCCGCGGGAACTATGGCTACACCTTC; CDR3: CASSFRGNYGYTF
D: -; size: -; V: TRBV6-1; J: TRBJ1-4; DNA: TGTGCCATCAGCCCAGACCCCGAAATAGGGGGAAAACTGTTTTTT; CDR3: CAISPDPEIGGKLFF
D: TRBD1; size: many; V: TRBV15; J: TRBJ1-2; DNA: TGTGCCACCAGCGTGGGAGGGACAGGGAGTACGAGGGGCTACACCTTC; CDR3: CATSVGGTGSTRGYTF
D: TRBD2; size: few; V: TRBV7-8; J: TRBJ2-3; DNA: TGTGCCAGCAGCCCAGGGCGCGGGAGGGCTACAGATACGCAGTATTTT; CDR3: CASSPGRGRATDTQYF
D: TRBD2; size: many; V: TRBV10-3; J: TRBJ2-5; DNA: TGTGCCATCAGTGAGCTCGCTAGCGGGAGAGAGACCCAGTACTTC; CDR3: CAISELASGRETQYF
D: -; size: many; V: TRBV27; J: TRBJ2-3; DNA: TGTGCCAGCAGTTCCCCCTCCAGCGGCGCAGATACGCAGTATTTT; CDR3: CASSSPSSGADTQYF
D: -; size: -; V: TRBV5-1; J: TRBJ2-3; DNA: TGCGCCAGCAGCTTGGCCTTAACCTTGGAGGGCGCGGATACGCAGTATTTT; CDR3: CASSLALTLEGADTQYF